This T cell receptor (beta chain) was sequenced for a study of blood T cells in healthy people across ages. The table lists this clonotype with a few counts. Antigen specificity is unknown. There were at least 6 micrograms of total RNA extracted from every sample. This CDR3 is 17 amino acids long. In germline, CDR1 is SGHVS, CDR2 FQNEAQ. V lost 4 bases and J lost 1, with 17 bases in between. The second PCR ran about 7 to 12 cycles with a sample-barcoded 5' primer and J-beta primers. TCRdb redid the calling of the 5' RACE reads with MiXCR, one entry per CDR3 protein. The sample lists almost 1 million distinct CDR3 sequences, roughly 51% occurring once. Study-wide points: The unknown donor CMV status may have confounded expanded clonotype changes.

V and J are TRBV7-8 and TRBJ2-4; D is possibly TRBD1 (6 bases). The sequenced sample was blood. This receptor was taken from a woman in her sixties or seventies in good health. The CDR3 loop reads CASSSIFRGTAKNIQYF. As DNA, the CDR3 is TGTGCCAGCAGCTCAATCTTCAGGGGAACGGCCAAAAACATTCAGTACTTC.